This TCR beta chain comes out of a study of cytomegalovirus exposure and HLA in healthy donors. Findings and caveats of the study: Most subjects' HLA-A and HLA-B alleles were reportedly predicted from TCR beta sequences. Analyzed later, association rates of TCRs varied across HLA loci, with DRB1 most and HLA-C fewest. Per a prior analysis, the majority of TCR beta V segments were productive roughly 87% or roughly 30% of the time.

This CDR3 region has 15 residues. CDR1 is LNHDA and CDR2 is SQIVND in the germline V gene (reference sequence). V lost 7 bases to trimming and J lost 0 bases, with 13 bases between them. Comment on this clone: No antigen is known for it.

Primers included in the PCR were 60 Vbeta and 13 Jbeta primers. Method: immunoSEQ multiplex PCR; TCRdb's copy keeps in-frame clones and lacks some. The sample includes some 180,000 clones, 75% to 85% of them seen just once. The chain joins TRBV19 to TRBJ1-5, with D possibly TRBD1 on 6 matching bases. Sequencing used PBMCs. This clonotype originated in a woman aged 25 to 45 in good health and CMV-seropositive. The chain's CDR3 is CASTKGGASNQPQHF. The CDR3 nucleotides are TGTGCCAGTACCAAGGGGGGGGCTAGCAATCAGCCCCAGCATTTT.